This T cell receptor (beta chain) was sequenced for a study of beta chain features in type 1 diabetes. About the study: Patients did not differ from healthy donors in age, gender or cell yield. The study's findings and limits: The study found moderately but significantly shorter TCRB CDR3s in all four CD4+ subsets of Type 1 diabetes patients.

The sample holds a few counts of this clone. Its antigen remains unknown. Expressed TCRB transcripts were sequenced after all isolated RNA was converted to cDNA. Some clones are missing from TCRdb's copy, which holds only in-frame ones; the method was immunoSEQ multiplex PCR. The sample gives a few hundred thousand clones, approximately 10% of which show up once; around 0.017% is in the top ten. Material: naive CD4+ T cells from blood. This clonotype was obtained from a man younger than 40 with type 1 diabetes.

CDR3 in DNA: TGTGCCAGCAGCGTAGGGGACAGCCCCTACAATGAGCAGTTCTTC. Protein product: CASSVGDSPYNEQFF. The chain carries TRBV9 and TRBJ2-1; TRBD1 matches at 7 bases. Germline V gene lookup returns CDR1 SGDLS and CDR2 YYNGEE. The CDR3 has 15 amino acids. The J segment lost 2 bases and the V segment lost 0 bases, leaving 2 bases of the junction unmatched. The variable domain in full, completed from reference TRBV9 and TRBJ2-1, reads DSGVTQTPKHLITATGQRVTLRCSPRSGDLSVYWYQQSLDQGLQFLIQYYNGEERAKGNILERFSAQQFPDLHSELNLSSLELGDSALYFCASSVGDSPYNEQFFGPGTRLTVL.